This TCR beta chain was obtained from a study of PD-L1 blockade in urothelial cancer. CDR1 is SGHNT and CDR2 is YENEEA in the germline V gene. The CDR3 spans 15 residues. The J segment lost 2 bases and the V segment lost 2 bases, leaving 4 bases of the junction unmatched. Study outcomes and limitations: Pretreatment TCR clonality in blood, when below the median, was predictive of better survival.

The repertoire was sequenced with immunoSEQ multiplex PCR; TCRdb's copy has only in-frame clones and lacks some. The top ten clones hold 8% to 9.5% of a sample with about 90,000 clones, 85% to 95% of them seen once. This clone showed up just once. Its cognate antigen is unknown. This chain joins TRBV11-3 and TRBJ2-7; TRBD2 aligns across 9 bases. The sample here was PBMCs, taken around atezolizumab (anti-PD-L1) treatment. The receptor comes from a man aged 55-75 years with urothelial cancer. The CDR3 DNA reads TGTGCCAGCAGCTTACATAGCGGGAGTGCCTACGAGCAGTACTTC. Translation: CASSLHSGSAYEQYF.